What follows are 31 T cell receptor beta chains derived from one specimen sequenced in a study of T cells in tumors after PD-1 blockade. The protocol was immunoSEQ multiplex PCR, while the TCRdb copy is restricted to in-frame clones and leaves out a portion. Of about 59,000 clones in the sample, about 82% are singletons; the top ten hold 13%. Source: PBMCs, taken before anti-PD-1 treatment. The receptors shown here come from a human donor with basal cell carcinoma.

By share of the sample, this clone is medium-sized. The rearrangement links TRBV6-6 to TRBJ2-7; possible D gene TRBD1, 5 bases. The CDR3 has 15 amino acids. Germline V lookup: CDR1 MNHNY, CDR2 SVGAGI (reference sequence). V was shortened by 7 bases and J by 0 bases, with 16 bases between the two germline ends. DNA of the CDR3: TGTGCCAGCACGAAAGACAGCACACTCTCCTACGAGCAGTACTTC. It specifies CASTKDSTLSYEQYF.

The genes are TRBV30 and TRBJ1-2; D gene unclear. Trimming left V 2 bases short and J 2 bases short, with 6 bases between. This CDR3 region has 12 residues. Germline V lookup: CDR1 GTSNPN, CDR2 SVGIG (reference sequence). DNA of the CDR3: TGTGCCTGGAGTAATCAGAACTATGGCTACACCTTC. It yields the protein CAWSNQNYGYTF.

This clone has a single count. J is TRBJ2-2 and V is TRBV4-2, with 7 nucleotides matching TRBD1. Germline trimming cut 4 bases from V and 6 bases from J; bases unmatched to any gene: 8. Per the germline V gene, CDR1 is LGHNA and CDR2 is YNFKEQ. CDR3 length: 15 residues. The CDR3 spells CASSPSDRDAGELFF. As DNA, the CDR3 is TGTGCCAGCAGCCCCTCCGACAGGGACGCCGGGGAGCTGTTTTTT.

This clone was seen only a few times. J is TRBJ2-3 and V is TRBV28; 10 nucleotides align to TRBD2. The V and J ends lost 3 bases and 1 base, in that order; junction bases with no gene match: 7. The CDR3 runs 17 residues. Germline assignment: CDR1 MDHEN and CDR2 SYDVKM. The CDR3 loop is CASSFFSGGSRTDTQYF. As DNA, the CDR3 is TGTGCCAGCAGTTTTTTTAGCGGGGGGTCGCGCACAGATACGCAGTATTTT.

The genes are TRBV2 and TRBJ2-5; perhaps TRBD1 as D (6 bases). The germline V gene encodes CDR1 SNHLY and CDR2 FYNNEI. V dropped 8 bases and J dropped 5 bases, with 9 bases sitting between them. The CDR3 has 11 amino acids. The CDR3 reads CASDQGETQYF. The DNA of the CDR3 is TGTGCCAGCGACCAGGGGGAGACCCAGTACTTC.

This clone was seen a single time. V gene TRBV5-6 combines with J gene TRBJ2-3; D uncertain. This CDR3 region has 14 residues. The germline CDR1 and CDR2 sequences are SGHDT and YYEEEE. Trimming removed 2 bases from V and 0 bases from J, with 7 bases in between. CDR3: CASSFRPSTDTQYF. CDR3 nucleotides: TGTGCCAGCAGCTTTCGTCCTAGCACAGATACGCAGTATTTT.

The chain has TRBV30 and TRBJ1-5; TRBD1 matches 9 bases. Losses at the gene ends were 2 bases for V and 1 base for J; bases not matched to a gene: 6. The length of the CDR3 is 16 residues. The germline gives CDR1 GTSNPN, CDR2 SVGIG (reference sequence). This CDR3 is CAWSKLGQGSNQPQHF. In DNA, the CDR3 is TGTGCCTGGAGTAAGTTGGGACAGGGAAGCAATCAGCCCCAGCATTTT.

This rearrangement joins TRBV2 to TRBJ1-4; D might be TRBD1 (6 bases). Germline V CDR1 and CDR2: SNHLY, FYNNEI. The CDR3 is 14 amino acids. V lost 6 bases and J lost 8, with 16 bases in between. DNA for the CDR3: TGTGCCAGCAGAAAGGGGGGGAACGGGGAAAAACTGTTTTTT. Translation gives CASRKGGNGEKLFF.

The J gene is TRBJ2-7, the V gene TRBV14; tentatively, D is TRBD1 (5 bases). This CDR3 region has 12 residues. Trimming left V 4 bases short and J 3 bases short, with 7 bases between. Germline CDR1 and CDR2: SGHDN and FVKESK. In DNA, the CDR3 is TGTGCCAGCAGCCGCGACAGCTACGAGCAGTACTTC. Translation gives CASSRDSYEQYF.

The rearrangement uses TRBV10-1 and TRBJ2-5, with a weak D call TRBD1 (6 bases). The V and J ends lost 3 bases and 2 bases respectively, with 13 bases between them. The V gene's germline CDR1 is WNHNN and CDR2 SYGVQD (reference sequence). The CDR3 extends over 15 amino acids. This CDR3 is CASSDGTHGQETQYF. The CDR3 DNA sequence: TGCGCCAGCAGTGATGGGACACATGGTCAAGAGACCCAGTACTTC.

The J gene is TRBJ2-6, the V gene TRBV29-1, with 8 positions matching TRBD1. The CDR3 consists of 14 residues. CDR1 and CDR2 (germline): SQVTM, ANQGSEA. J gave up 3 bases and V 6 bases, and 4 bases lay outside the gene matches. CDR3 amino acids: CSVGDRGGANVLTF. The CDR3 bases are TGCAGCGTCGGCGACAGGGGTGGGGCCAACGTCCTGACTTTC.

The rearrangement uses TRBV6-5 and TRBJ1-5; TRBD1 matches 9 bases. V was pared by 7 bases and J by 7 bases, with 8 bases of the junction left unmatched. The CDR3 sequence is 14 residues long. CDR1 and CDR2 from the germline V gene are MNHEY and SVGAGI. CDR3 nucleotide sequence: TGTGCCAGCACCCACAGGGGGCAAGGCCAGCCCCAGCATTTT. Residues: CASTHRGQGQPQHF.

The chain combines TRBV7-2 with TRBJ2-7, with TRBD1 identical over 7 bases. Germline values: CDR1 SGHTA, CDR2 FQGNSA. The CDR3 loop spans 15 amino acids. Trimming cost V 5 bases and J 2 bases; bases outside gene matches: 9. The DNA for the CDR3 is TGTGCCAGCAGCCCAGTCCTCGGGACAGCCTACGAGCAGTACTTC. This gives the protein CASSPVLGTAYEQYF.

The J gene is TRBJ2-1, the V gene TRBV6-2 or TRBV6-3, with 7 bases that match TRBD1. The CDR3 loop spans 15 amino acids. Germline V CDR1 and CDR2: MNHEY, SVGEGT. V lost 2 bases and J lost 2; bases outside the gene matches: 3. The DNA of the CDR3 is TGTGCCAGCAGTTACCTCGGACAGGCCTACAATGAGCAGTTCTTC. Its translation: CASSYLGQAYNEQFF.

The rearrangement joins TRBV30 to TRBJ1-2, with D unresolved. Germline CDR1 is GTSNPN and CDR2 is SVGIG (reference sequence). Trimming cost V 5 bases and J 4 bases, with 11 bases left between them. The CDR3 consists of 12 residues. This CDR3 is CAWGGHLYGYTF. The CDR3, as DNA: TGTGCCTGGGGAGGGCACCTCTATGGCTACACCTTC.

This clone was counted once. As DNA, the CDR3 is TGTGCCAGCAGCTTATATCTGGCAGGCACAGATACGCAGTATTTT. This codes for CASSLYLAGTDTQYF. The rearrangement joins TRBV7-6 to TRBJ2-3, with no clear D. Germline V lookup: CDR1 SGHVS, CDR2 FNYEAQ. The CDR3 spans 15 residues. The V end was cut by 2 bases, the J end by 1 base, with 10 bases between.

This CDR3 is CAWSVKETQYF. The CDR3 DNA reads TGTGCCTGGAGCGTAAAAGAGACCCAGTACTTC. The chain combines TRBV30 with TRBJ2-5; unclear D gene. The V gene lost 3 bases and the J gene lost 3 bases, with 5 bases spanning the gap. The CDR3 has 11 residues. The V gene's germline CDR1 is GTSNPN and CDR2 SVGIG (reference sequence).

This clone was observed a single time. The V call is TRBV5-8, the J call TRBJ1-1; a possible D gene is TRBD1 (5 bases). V was shortened by 2 bases and J by 5 bases, with 13 bases between the two germline ends. Germline loops: CDR1 SGHTS, CDR2 YDEGEE. The CDR3 extends over 14 amino acids. This CDR3 is CASSFIRGKTEAFF. The CDR3 coding sequence is TGTGCCAGCAGCTTCATACGGGGGAAAACTGAAGCTTTCTTT. The full variable domain, in which reference TRBV5-8 and TRBJ1-1 provide the parts outside the CDR3, is EAGVTQSPTHLIKTRGQQATLRCSPISGHTSVYWYQQALGLGLQFLLWYDEGEERNRGNFPPRFSGRQFPNYSSELNVNALELEDSALYLCASSFIRGKTEAFFGQGTRLTVV.

The V gene is TRBV5-1, the J gene TRBJ2-1; D is perhaps TRBD1 (6 bases). The CDR3 length is 15 residues. Germline loops: CDR1 SGHRS, CDR2 YFSETQ. Trimming removed 2 bases at V and 0 bases at J, with 9 bases between. The CDR3 DNA is TGCGCCAGCAGCTTAGACAGGAGCTCCTACAATGAGCAGTTCTTC. This codes for CASSLDRSSYNEQFF.

The V gene is TRBV7-2, the J gene TRBJ2-3; D gene uncertain. Per germline, CDR1 SGHTA and CDR2 FQGNSA. The ends were cut back, 3 bases at V and 6 bases at J, with 10 bases in the middle. The CDR3 has 13 residues. The CDR3 spells CASSFRPRDTQYF. In nucleotides, the CDR3 is TGTGCCAGCAGCTTCCGACCCCGGGATACGCAGTATTTT.

A note on this clone: Other DNA sequences of this sample code for an identical CDR3. This chain links TRBV3-1 (or the pseudogene TRBV3-2) with TRBJ1-1; no reliable D call. This CDR3 region has 12 residues. Trimming cost V 4 bases and J 5 bases, with 8 bases left between them. CDR1 LGHDT and CDR2 YNNKEL come from the germline V gene (reference sequence). The CDR3 spells CASSLIGTEAFF. Written as DNA, the CDR3 is TGTGCCAGCAGCCTAATAGGGACTGAAGCTTTCTTT.

The chain couples TRBV7-2 to TRBJ2-2; tentatively, D is TRBD2 (7 bases). Trimming shortened V by 5 bases and J by 6 bases, and 16 bases separated the two germline ends. CDR3 length: 15 residues. CDR1 is SGHTA, CDR2 FQGNSA, per germline. The CDR3 region is CASSLTQGGAGELFF. CDR3 nucleotide sequence: TGTGCCAGCAGCCTAACTCAAGGGGGGGCCGGGGAGCTGTTTTTT.

This clone was picked up one time. The V call is TRBV5-1, the J call TRBJ1-4; TRBD1 is a possible D gene (6 bases). The CDR3 totals 15 residues. Germline V gene data show CDR1 as SGHRS and CDR2 as YFSETQ. Trimming pared 3 bases from V and 4 bases from J, leaving 13 bases between. Here the CDR3 reads CASSSQGTLNEKLFF. The DNA for the CDR3 is TGCGCCAGCAGCTCACAGGGTACCCTTAATGAAAAACTGTTTTTT.

The chain has TRBV7-2 and TRBJ1-5; possibly TRBD1 for D (5 bases). The CDR3 consists of 14 residues. Germline CDR1 reads SGHTA; CDR2 reads FQGNSA. V lost 5 bases to trimming and J lost 3 bases, with 11 bases between them. Here the CDR3 reads CASSPDSSNQPQHF. CDR3 in DNA: TGTGCCAGCAGCCCCGACAGTTCCAATCAGCCCCAGCATTTT.

This clone was observed a few times. The chain uses TRBV2 and TRBJ1-3, with 11 bases that match TRBD1. Trimming removed 10 bases from V and 0 bases from J; junction bases left unmatched: 14. This CDR3 has 18 amino acids. Germline V CDR1 and CDR2: SNHLY, FYNNEI. CDR3 coding DNA: TGTGCCAATTCAGCCCGGGACAGGGGGATCCTCTCTGGAAACACCATATATTTT. Translated, it gives CANSARDRGILSGNTIYF.

CDR3 sequence reads: CASSTGGSTTDTQYF. The CDR3 DNA follows: TGCGCCAGCAGCACCGGGGGGAGCACCACAGATACGCAGTATTTT. The chain is built from TRBV10-1 and TRBJ2-3; 7 bases map to TRBD2. V was pared by 6 bases and J by 2 bases, with 8 bases of the junction left unmatched. Germline loops: CDR1 WNHNN, CDR2 SYGVQD (reference sequence). The CDR3 extends over 15 amino acids.

This chain uses TRBV19 with TRBJ1-1, with D perhaps TRBD1 (5 bases). The ends were cut back, 4 bases at V and 0 bases at J, with 9 bases in the middle. The germline V gene encodes CDR1 LNHDA and CDR2 SQIVND (reference sequence). This CDR3 contains 14 residues. The CDR3 here is CASSTGTLNTEAFF. CDR3 nucleotide sequence: TGTGCCAGTAGTACCGGGACCTTGAACACTGAAGCTTTCTTT.

The CDR3 loop reads CASSIGTSGASTDTQYF. CDR3 sequence (DNA): TGTGCCAGCAGCATCGGGACTAGCGGAGCTAGCACAGATACGCAGTATTTT. V and J are TRBV7-3 and TRBJ2-3; 11 bases are shared with TRBD2. V was pared by 5 bases and J by 0 bases, with 7 bases of the junction left unmatched. This CDR3 comprises 17 residues. Germline V gene lookup returns CDR1 SGHTA and CDR2 FQGTGA.

V is TRBV6-6 and J is TRBJ2-1, with a possible D match to TRBD2 (5 bases). CDR3 length: 13 residues. Germline assignment: CDR1 MNHNY and CDR2 SVGAGI (reference sequence). Trimming took 5 bases from V and 3 from J, leaving 8 bases between them. The CDR3 sequence: CASSHGDYNEQFF. For the CDR3, the DNA is TGTGCCAGCAGTCACGGGGACTACAATGAGCAGTTCTTC.

The gene calls are TRBV6-2 or TRBV6-3 and TRBJ2-3, with D perhaps matching TRBD2 (5 bases). Germline CDR1 reads MNHEY; CDR2 reads SVGEGT. This CDR3 has 14 amino acids. Trimming pared 6 bases from V and 0 bases from J, leaving 10 bases between. CDR3 amino acids: CASSDGVSTDTQYF. The CDR3 nucleotides are TGTGCCAGCAGCGACGGGGTTAGCACAGATACGCAGTATTTT.

J is TRBJ1-4 and V is TRBV5-1; D not certain. Germline CDR1 SGHRS, CDR2 YFSETQ. Trimming left V 5 bases short and J 0 bases short, with 8 bases between. The CDR3 loop spans 14 amino acids. The CDR3 loop is CASRMAATNEKLFF. CDR3 DNA: TGCGCCAGCAGGATGGCAGCAACTAATGAAAAACTGTTTTTT.